Listed below are T cell receptor beta chains from one sample, sequenced in a study of T-cell reconstitution after alpha-beta-depleted transplantation in children. In TCRdb, the PCR reads were re-called with MiXCR into one record per CDR3 protein. The table lists some 530,000 distinct CDR3 sequences, around 13% of them singletons. Specimen: PBMCs from the stem cell graft donor, collected from the stem cell graft. The receptors stem from a human donor who donated a stem cell graft to a child with combined immunodeficiency. The CDR3 runs from the conserved cysteine through the conserved F or W. The D gene is left open where the match is weak. Size values are once, few and many counts, or a class for expanded clones, and some rows have none.

J | V | D | size | CDR3 | DNA
TRBJ1-2 | TRBV30 | NA | NA | CAWSRQPSYGYTF | TGTGCCTGGAGTAGGCAGCCCTCCTATGGCTACACCTTC
TRBJ2-2 | TRBV4-3 | NA | NA | CASSQDPPKRANTGELFF | TGCGCCAGCAGCCAAGATCCCCCCAAGCGGGCGAACACCGGGGAGCTGTTTTTT
TRBJ2-7 | TRBV30 | TRBD1 | few | CAWKSIRTGSSYEQYF | TGTGCCTGGAAAAGCATTAGGACAGGTAGCTCCTACGAGCAGTACTTC
TRBJ2-1 | TRBV29-1 | TRBD2 | NA | CSARTGTSGSYEQFF | TGCAGCGCCAGGACGGGGACTAGCGGGAGTTATGAGCAGTTCTTC
TRBJ1-2 | TRBV12-3/TRBV12-4 | TRBD1 | few | CASSPGQTLLGASYGYTF | TGTGCCAGCAGTCCGGGACAGACCCTTCTAGGGGCCTCCTATGGCTACACCTTC
TRBJ2-7 | TRBV6-2/TRBV6-3 | NA | few | CASSYPRQVASYEQYF | TGTGCCAGCAGTTACCCCAGACAGGTGGCTTCCTACGAGCAGTACTTC
TRBJ2-3 | TRBV9 | TRBD2 | few | CASSVDGLAVSTDTQYF | TGTGCCAGCAGCGTAGATGGACTAGCGGTGAGCACAGATACGCAGTATTTT
TRBJ2-3 | TRBV12-3/TRBV12-4 | NA | few | CASRDHGADTQYF | TGTGCCAGCAGAGACCACGGCGCAGATACGCAGTATTTT
TRBJ2-6 | TRBV7-3 | NA | many | CASSLFGSGANVLTF | TGTGCCAGCAGCTTATTCGGGTCTGGGGCCAACGTCCTGACTTTC
TRBJ2-2 | TRBV6-1 | NA | NA | CATWDGGYNTGELFF | TGTGCCACCTGGGACGGGGGCTATAACACCGGGGAGCTGTTTTTT
TRBJ2-5 | TRBV15 | TRBD1 | NA | CATSRGTGGAETQYF | TGTGCCACCAGCAGAGGCACAGGGGGCGCGGAGACCCAGTACTTC
TRBJ2-7 | TRBV20-1 | TRBD2 | many | CSARSLAGEGYEQYF | TGCAGTGCTAGATCCTTAGCGGGAGAGGGCTACGAGCAGTACTTC
TRBJ1-3 | TRBV25-1 | NA | NA | CASKNFGDTIYF | TGTGCCAGCAAGAATTTTGGCGACACCATATATTTT
TRBJ2-3 | TRBV7-8 | NA | NA | CASIPTTGSPVDTQYF | TGTGCCAGCATCCCTACAACCGGCAGCCCGGTAGATACGCAGTATTTT
TRBJ1-5 | TRBV7-2 | TRBD1 | many | CASISGGRNQPQHF | TGTGCCAGCATTTCAGGGGGACGCAATCAGCCCCAGCATTTT
TRBJ2-2 | TRBV7-9 | NA | few | CASSLKAANTGELFF | TGTGCCAGCAGCTTAAAGGCGGCGAACACCGGGGAGCTGTTTTTT
TRBJ2-1 | TRBV15 | NA | few | CATSRDLWGSGNEQFF | TGTGCCACCAGCAGAGACCTCTGGGGATCGGGCAATGAGCAGTTCTTC
TRBJ1-1 | TRBV4-3 | NA | many | CASSLGGLGNTEAFF | TGCGCCAGCAGTCTTGGGGGGCTGGGGAACACTGAAGCTTTCTTT
TRBJ2-3 | TRBV5-6 | TRBD2 | few | CASSLGLAPADTQYF | TGTGCCAGCAGCTTGGGACTAGCCCCGGCAGATACGCAGTATTTT
TRBJ2-1 | TRBV29-1 | NA | many | CSVEVTGLPGNEQFF | TGCAGCGTTGAAGTGACAGGTCTTCCAGGAAATGAGCAGTTCTTC
TRBJ1-2 | TRBV28 | NA | NA | CASSFERGSYGYTF | TGTGCCAGCAGTTTTGAAAGGGGAAGCTATGGCTACACCTTC
TRBJ2-7 | TRBV12-3/TRBV12-4 | TRBD1 | few | CASSSRGRGKSYEQYF | TGTGCCAGCAGTTCCCGGGGCAGGGGGAAGTCCTACGAGCAGTACTTC
TRBJ2-1 | TRBV12-3/TRBV12-4 | TRBD1 | NA | CASTVDRGSYNEQFF | TGTGCCAGCACCGTAGACAGGGGGTCCTACAATGAGCAGTTCTTC
TRBJ2-1 | TRBV20-1 | NA | NA | CSARRRGSVSYNEQFF | TGCAGTGCTCGAAGACGGGGGAGCGTCTCCTACAATGAGCAGTTCTTC
TRBJ2-6 | TRBV28 | NA | NA | CASSYRVSGANVLTF | TGTGCCAGCAGTTATAGGGTCTCTGGGGCCAACGTCCTGACTTTC
TRBJ1-1 | TRBV5-1 | TRBD1 | NA | CASSLGQGKTEAFF | TGCGCCAGCAGCTTGGGACAGGGAAAAACTGAAGCTTTCTTT
TRBJ2-3 | TRBV21-1 | NA | NA | CASSKTRGTTSTDTLYF | TGTGCCAGCAGCAAAACCCGCGGCACTACTAGCACAGATACGCTGTATTTT
TRBJ1-2 | TRBV6-2/TRBV6-3 | TRBD1 | few | CASSRGQGAYGYTF | TGTGCCAGCAGTCGAGGACAGGGTGCCTATGGCTACACCTTC
TRBJ2-1 | TRBV20-1 | NA | NA | CSARVVGPPHYNEQFF | TGCAGTGCTAGAGTCGTGGGGCCGCCTCACTACAATGAGCAGTTCTTC
TRBJ1-3 | TRBV18 | TRBD1 | NA | CASSERSDRSTGNTIYF | TGTGCCAGCTCAGAACGATCGGACAGGTCTACTGGAAACACCATATATTTT
TRBJ2-1 | TRBV5-1 | TRBD2 | few | CASSPGARLAGVYNEQFF | TGCGCCAGCAGCCCGGGGGCTCGGCTAGCGGGAGTTTACAATGAGCAGTTCTTC
TRBJ2-3 | TRBV9 | NA | NA | CASSLWGGAKTDTQYF | TGTGCCAGCAGCCTCTGGGGGGGGGCCAAAACAGATACGCAGTATTTT
TRBJ1-2 | TRBV15 | TRBD1 | few | CATRTGDGYTF | TGTGCCACTAGGACAGGGGACGGCTACACCTTC
TRBJ2-3 | TRBV24-1 | NA | few | CATSEIDNTDTQYF | TGTGCCACCAGTGAAATAGACAACACAGATACGCAGTATTTT
TRBJ2-3 | TRBV28 | TRBD2 | few | CASSLEAGGLEDTQYF | TGTGCCAGCAGTTTAGAAGCGGGGGGGCTGGAAGATACGCAGTATTTT
TRBJ2-2 | TRBV7-3 | NA | NA | CASSPRGGVGNTGELFF | TGTGCCAGCAGCCCGCGGGGTGGGGTCGGTAACACCGGGGAGCTGTTTTTT
TRBJ2-7 | TRBV6-2/TRBV6-3 | NA | NA | CASSPRGVIYEQYF | TGTGCCAGCAGTCCACGGGGAGTTATTTACGAGCAGTACTTC
TRBJ2-7 | TRBV7-8 | NA | many | CASSFGLGDEQYF | TGTGCCAGCAGCTTCGGCTTAGGGGACGAGCAGTACTTC
TRBJ2-3 | TRBV3-1 | NA | NA | CASSQSQKFADTQYF | TGTGCCAGCAGCCAATCCCAAAAGTTCGCAGATACGCAGTATTTT
TRBJ2-1 | TRBV12-3/TRBV12-4 | NA | many | CASSFRVDEQFF | TGTGCCAGCAGTTTCAGGGTTGATGAGCAGTTCTTC
TRBJ2-1 | TRBV5-1 | TRBD2 | NA | CASSSLAGGQYNEQFF | TGCGCCAGCAGCTCCTTAGCGGGGGGCCAATACAATGAGCAGTTCTTC
TRBJ2-2 | TRBV4-2 | NA | few | CASGRRAGELFF | TGTGCCAGCGGCAGGCGGGCCGGGGAGCTGTTTTTT
TRBJ2-2 | TRBV10-3 | NA | few | CAISDEQANTGELFF | TGTGCCATCAGTGATGAACAGGCGAACACCGGGGAGCTGTTTTTT
TRBJ2-7 | TRBV6-2/TRBV6-3 | TRBD2 | NA | CASSNRAVAGWDSEQYF | TGTGCCAGCAGTAACCGCGCGGTAGCGGGCTGGGACTCCGAGCAGTACTTC
TRBJ2-5 | TRBV10-3 | NA | few | CAVGPTGREETQYF | TGTGCCGTCGGGCCAACAGGGAGGGAAGAGACCCAGTACTTC